Described below is a single TCR beta chain sequence and its context. What it recognizes is unknown. Additional DNA sequences in this sample encode the identical CDR3. This sample is drawn from a study of OX40 agonist ivuxolimab in advanced cancers. Study-wide results and limits: By week 6 at 0.1 to 3.0 mg/kg, blood CD4+ and CD8+ T cells had expanded clonally. Expanded clones belonging to CD8+ T cells outnumbered, on average, those of CD4+.

V was pared by 1 base and J by 4 bases, with 5 bases of the junction left unmatched. Germline CDR1 and CDR2: SGHRS and YFSETQ. The CDR3 loop spans 15 amino acids. TCRdb keeps only in-frame clones here, not all; method: immunoSEQ multiplex PCR. The sample includes more than 45,000 clones, roughly nine tenths seen only once; the top ten take 9% to 15%. This sample comprised CD4+ or CD8+ T cells sorted from blood, obtained in a trial of the OX40 agonist ivuxolimab. The clonotype was recovered from an adult with an advanced solid tumor such as melanoma, head and neck, liver or kidney cancer. The rearrangement joins TRBV5-1 to TRBJ1-5; 7 nucleotides line up with TRBD1. CDR3 residues: CASSLRGLGNQPQHF. CDR3 coding DNA: TGCGCCAGCAGCTTGAGGGGGCTGGGGAATCAGCCCCAGCATTTT. The full variable domain, completed using reference TRBV5-1 and TRBJ1-5, is KAGVTQTPRYLIKTRGQQVTLSCSPISGHRSVSWYQQTPGQGLQFLFEYFSETQRNKGNFPGRFSGRQFSNSRSEMNVSTLELGDSALYLCASSLRGLGNQPQHFGDGTRLSIL.